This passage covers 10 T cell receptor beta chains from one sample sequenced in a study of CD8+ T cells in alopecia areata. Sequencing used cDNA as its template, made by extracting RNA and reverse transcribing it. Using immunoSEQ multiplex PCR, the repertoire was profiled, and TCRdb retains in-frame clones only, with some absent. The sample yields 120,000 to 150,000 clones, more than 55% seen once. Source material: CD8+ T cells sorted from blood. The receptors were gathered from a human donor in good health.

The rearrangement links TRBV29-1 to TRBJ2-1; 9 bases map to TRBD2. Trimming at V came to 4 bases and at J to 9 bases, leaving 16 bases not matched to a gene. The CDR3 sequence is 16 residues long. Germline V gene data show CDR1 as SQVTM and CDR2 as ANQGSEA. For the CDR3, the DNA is TGCAGCGTTGTGCTCCCTCGGGGACTAGCTTTTGTTGAGCAGTTCTTC. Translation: CSVVLPRGLAFVEQFF.

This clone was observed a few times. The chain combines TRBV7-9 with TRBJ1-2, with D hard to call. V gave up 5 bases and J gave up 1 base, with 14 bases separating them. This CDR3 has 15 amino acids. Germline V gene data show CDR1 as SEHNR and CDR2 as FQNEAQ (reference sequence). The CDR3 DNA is TGTGCCAGCAGCGCTCAGATGGGGTATAACTATGGCTACACCTTC. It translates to CASSAQMGYNYGYTF.

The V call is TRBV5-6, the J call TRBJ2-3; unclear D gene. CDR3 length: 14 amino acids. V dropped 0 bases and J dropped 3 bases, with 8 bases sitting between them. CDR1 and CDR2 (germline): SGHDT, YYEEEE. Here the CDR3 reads CASSLGDRTDTQYF. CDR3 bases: TGTGCCAGCAGCTTGGGGGATAGAACAGATACGCAGTATTTT. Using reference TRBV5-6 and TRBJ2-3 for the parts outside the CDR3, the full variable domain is DAGVTQSPTHLIKTRGQQVTLRCSPKSGHDTVSWYQQALGQGPQFIFQYYEEEERQRGNFPDRFSGHQFPNYSSELNVNALLLGDSALYLCASSLGDRTDTQYFGPGTRLTVL.

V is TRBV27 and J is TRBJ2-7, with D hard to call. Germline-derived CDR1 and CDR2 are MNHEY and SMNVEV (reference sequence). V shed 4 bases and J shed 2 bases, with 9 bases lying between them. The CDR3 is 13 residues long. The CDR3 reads CASSSLLTYEQYF. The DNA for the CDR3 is TGTGCCAGCAGTTCACTCCTAACCTACGAGCAGTACTTC.

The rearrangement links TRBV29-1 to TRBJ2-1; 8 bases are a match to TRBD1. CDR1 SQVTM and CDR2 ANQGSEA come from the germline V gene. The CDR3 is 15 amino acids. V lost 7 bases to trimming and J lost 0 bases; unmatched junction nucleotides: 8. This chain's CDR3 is CSGQGNGISYNEQFF. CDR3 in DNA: TGCAGCGGACAGGGGAATGGTATCTCCTACAATGAGCAGTTCTTC.

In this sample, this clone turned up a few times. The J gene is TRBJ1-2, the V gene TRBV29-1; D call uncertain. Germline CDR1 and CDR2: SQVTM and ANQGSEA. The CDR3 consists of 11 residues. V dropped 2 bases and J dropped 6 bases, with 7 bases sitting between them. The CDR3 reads CSVEIRDGYTF. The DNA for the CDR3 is TGCAGCGTTGAAATAAGGGATGGCTACACCTTC.

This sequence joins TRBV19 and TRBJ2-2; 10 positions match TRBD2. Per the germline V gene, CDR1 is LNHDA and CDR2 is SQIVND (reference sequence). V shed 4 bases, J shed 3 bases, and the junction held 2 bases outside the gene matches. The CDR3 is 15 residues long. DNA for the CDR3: TGTGCCAGTAGTACTAGCGGGAGCGACACCGGGGAGCTGTTTTTT. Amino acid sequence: CASSTSGSDTGELFF.

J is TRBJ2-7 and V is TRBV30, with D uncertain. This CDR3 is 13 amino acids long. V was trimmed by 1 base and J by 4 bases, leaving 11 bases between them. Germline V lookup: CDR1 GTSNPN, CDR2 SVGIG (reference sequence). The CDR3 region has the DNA TGTGCCTGGAGTGGTGGGCCTCGGTACGAGCAGTACTTC. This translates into CAWSGGPRYEQYF.

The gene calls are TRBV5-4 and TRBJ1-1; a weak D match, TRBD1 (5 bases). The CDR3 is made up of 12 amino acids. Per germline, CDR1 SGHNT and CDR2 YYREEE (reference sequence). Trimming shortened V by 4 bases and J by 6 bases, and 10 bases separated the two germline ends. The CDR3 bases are TGTGCCAGCAGCCCTGGAGGGGCTGAAGCTTTCTTT. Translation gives CASSPGGAEAFF.

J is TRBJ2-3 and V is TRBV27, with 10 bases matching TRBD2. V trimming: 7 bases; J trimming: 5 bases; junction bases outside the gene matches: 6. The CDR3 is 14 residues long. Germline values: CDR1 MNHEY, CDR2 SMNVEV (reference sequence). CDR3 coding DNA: TGTGCCAGCACTAGCGGGAGAGGTGGAGATACGCAGTATTTT. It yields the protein CASTSGRGGDTQYF.